This T cell receptor beta chain was profiled in a study of blood T cell repertoires in COVID-19. Study-level background: Italy, Spain and the United States were the sources of the convalescent and acute COVID-19 samples. Nucleic acid was either cDNA or gDNA, and it came from T cells, B-cell-depleted T cells, or PBMCs.

Germline loops: CDR1 KGHSH, CDR2 LQKENI. V was shortened by 3 bases and J by 6 bases, with 14 bases between the two germline ends. The CDR3 spans 14 residues. As handled by the study authors: By means of reference gene primer amplification, nucleated cell counts were estimated. Profiled with immunoSEQ multiplex PCR; TCRdb holds only in-frame clones, not every one. D and trimming come from the DNA, and the V and J calls and clone size come from that table. The sample consists of about 160,000 clones, 86% of them appearing once. The chain employs TRBV18 and TRBJ1-2; no clear D gene. This TCR was sampled from a woman in her seventies with acute or convalescent COVID-19. The specimen sequenced was peripheral blood. CDR3 sequence reads: CASSPIPGKDGYTF. The CDR3 DNA follows: TGTGCCAGCTCACCGATCCCCGGGAAAGATGGCTACACCTTC.